The clone carrying this T cell receptor beta chain has just a few counts. The sample originates from a study of T cells in Graves' hyperthyroidism and ophthalmopathy. Authors of the study amplified TCR beta CDR3 regions from RNA transcripts. During a first-round RT-PCR of the TCR CDR3, the HTBI primer set was used. MiXCR, run by TCRdb on the multiplex PCR reads, gives a single entry per CDR3 protein. The sample records 300,000 to 450,000 distinct CDR3 sequences, approximately 15% being singletons. CDR3 length equals 13 residues. In germline, CDR1 is MNHEY, CDR2 SVGEGT. With 4 bases removed from V and 6 bases from J, the gap between germline ends came to 13 bases.

The source material was blood. The clonotype comes from a young man with Graves' hyperthyroidism that later progressed to Graves' ophthalmopathy. The rearrangement uses TRBV6-2 or TRBV6-3 and TRBJ2-7, with D tentatively TRBD2 (5 bases). Written as DNA, the CDR3 is TGTGCCAGCAGTTCCAAAGGTCGGGGCGAGCAGTACTTC. This translates into CASSSKGRGEQYF.